The sequence of this T cell receptor (beta chain) was determined in a study of cytomegalovirus exposure and HLA in healthy donors. Primers: 60 Vbeta forward and 13 Jbeta reverse. Method: immunoSEQ multiplex PCR; TCRdb's copy keeps in-frame clones and lacks some. This table holds around 84,000 clones, about 78% found once. Regarding this clone: The antigen is undetermined.

The CDR3 runs 15 residues. V lost 2 bases to trimming and J lost 11 bases; unmatched junction nucleotides: 10. The germline gives CDR1 MNHNS, CDR2 SASEGT. Overall study results and limits: Some V segments, TRBV6-2 and TRBV6-3 among them, were indistinguishable and were therefore excluded. The classifier reportedly diagnosed cytomegalovirus status with high specificity and sensitivity.

The sequenced sample consisted of PBMCs. The rearrangement joins TRBV6-1 to TRBJ1-2; the match to TRBD1 covers 11 bases. This TCR was recovered from a man over 45 in good health and CMV-seronegative. DNA of the CDR3: TGTGCCAGCAGTGAAACGAGAGGGACAGGGGGTGGTTACACCTTC. This encodes CASSETRGTGGGYTF.